This T cell receptor beta chain was sequenced for a study of blood T cell repertoires in COVID-19. On the study more broadly: COVID-19 samples, acute and convalescent, were from the United States, Italy and Spain. Nucleic acid was either cDNA or gDNA, and it came from T cells, B-cell-depleted T cells, or PBMCs.

This clone was seen a handful of times. CDR1 and CDR2 (germline): SGHRS, YFSETQ. This CDR3 region has 13 residues. Trimming shortened V by 4 bases and J by 6 bases, and 11 bases separated the two germline ends. Under the authors' procedure: For nucleated cells, counts were estimated from reference gene primer amplification. This table comes from immunoSEQ multiplex PCR, and its TCRdb copy is limited to in-frame clones, with some not included. D and trimming were read from the DNA, whereas the V and J calls and clone size are those reported in that table. The sample consists of about 69,000 clones, more than 85% of them appearing once.

The chain couples TRBV5-1 to TRBJ1-5, with D perhaps matching TRBD1 (6 bases). This clonotype was sampled from a woman aged 60-70 years with active COVID-19. Sequences were obtained from peripheral blood. The CDR3 sequence: CASSEQGFQPQHF. The CDR3 nucleotides are TGCGCCAGCAGCGAACAGGGTTTTCAGCCCCAGCATTTT.